These T cell receptor beta chains were read from a single sample in a study of cytomegalovirus exposure and HLA in healthy donors. Assay: immunoSEQ multiplex PCR; the TCRdb copy retains only in-frame clones and omits some. The sample holds 90,000 or so clones, around 96% seen once. The sample consisted of PBMCs. These receptors all stem from a man younger than 30 in good health and CMV-seronegative. Each CDR3 is given with its conserved first and last residue. Each record gives: J gene, V gene, D gene, clone size, CDR3 DNA, CDR3 protein. The D gene is left open where the match is weak. Clone size is not always given. Where it is, it says once, few, many or a class for expanded clones.

j_call: TRBJ1-2
v_call: TRBV10-3
d_call: TRBD1
clone_size: -
cdr3_nt: TGTGCCATCAGTGAGAGGGACAGGGAAGGCTACACCTTC
cdr3_aa: CAISERDREGYTF

j_call: TRBJ1-5
v_call: TRBV19
d_call: -
clone_size: -
cdr3_nt: TGTGCCAGTAGTGATCCGAGCGGCAATCAGCCCCAGCATTTT
cdr3_aa: CASSDPSGNQPQHF

j_call: TRBJ1-4
v_call: TRBV28
d_call: -
clone_size: -
cdr3_nt: TGTGCCAGCACCCTCGGAGCAACTAATGAAAAACTGTTTTTT
cdr3_aa: CASTLGATNEKLFF

j_call: TRBJ1-2
v_call: TRBV7-2
d_call: TRBD1
clone_size: -
cdr3_nt: TGTGCCAGCAGCTTAAGGGGGCGGGGACCTAACTATGGCTACACCTTC
cdr3_aa: CASSLRGRGPNYGYTF

j_call: TRBJ2-1
v_call: TRBV6-4
d_call: -
clone_size: -
cdr3_nt: TGTGCCAGCAGACTCGAGGGCAGGATTCACTATGAGCAGTTCTTC
cdr3_aa: CASRLEGRIHYEQFF

j_call: TRBJ2-1
v_call: TRBV4-3
d_call: TRBD2
clone_size: -
cdr3_nt: TGCGCCAGCAGCCGCCTAGCGGGAGACAGCAATGAGCAGTTCTTC
cdr3_aa: CASSRLAGDSNEQFF

j_call: TRBJ1-1
v_call: TRBV5-1
d_call: TRBD1
clone_size: -
cdr3_nt: TGCGCCAGCAGCATCGGGGCAGGGGGCCTGAACACTGAAGCTTTCTTT
cdr3_aa: CASSIGAGGLNTEAFF

j_call: TRBJ1-5
v_call: TRBV27
d_call: -
clone_size: -
cdr3_nt: TGTGCCAGCAGTTCGCGGACAGCTAATCAGCCCCAGCATTTT
cdr3_aa: CASSSRTANQPQHF

j_call: TRBJ2-1
v_call: TRBV5-8
d_call: -
clone_size: -
cdr3_nt: TGTGCCAGCAGCTTTTCGGGAGCTGGGAACAATGAGCAGTTCTTC
cdr3_aa: CASSFSGAGNNEQFF

j_call: TRBJ2-1
v_call: TRBV13
d_call: TRBD2
clone_size: -
cdr3_nt: TGTGCCAGCAGCATACCCTCTAGCGGGGACTACAATGAGCAGTTCTTC
cdr3_aa: CASSIPSSGDYNEQFF

j_call: TRBJ1-4
v_call: TRBV6-6
d_call: TRBD1
clone_size: -
cdr3_nt: TGTGCCAGCAGCCGGGGACAGGGAAATGAAAAACTGTTTTTT
cdr3_aa: CASSRGQGNEKLFF

j_call: TRBJ2-1
v_call: TRBV9
d_call: TRBD2
clone_size: -
cdr3_nt: TGTGCCAGCAGCGTAGTGGCTACTAGCGGACCTTACAATGAGCAGTTCTTC
cdr3_aa: CASSVVATSGPYNEQFF

j_call: TRBJ2-3
v_call: TRBV6-5
d_call: -
clone_size: -
cdr3_nt: TGTGCCAGCAGTTACAGGGGTGAAACAGATACGCAGTATTTT
cdr3_aa: CASSYRGETDTQYF

j_call: TRBJ2-5
v_call: TRBV5-1
d_call: TRBD2
clone_size: -
cdr3_nt: TGCGCCAGCAGCTTGGGCGGGGGGCCCCAGTACTTC
cdr3_aa: CASSLGGGPQYF

j_call: TRBJ2-3
v_call: TRBV9
d_call: -
clone_size: -
cdr3_nt: TGTGCCAGCAGCGTAAGTACTCAGGGCACAGATACGCAGTATTTT
cdr3_aa: CASSVSTQGTDTQYF

j_call: TRBJ2-1
v_call: TRBV11-2
d_call: TRBD1
clone_size: once
cdr3_nt: TGTGCCAGCACCGGCCCCGGGACAGGGGGCGTACTCGGCTGGAATGAGCAGTTCTTC
cdr3_aa: CASTGPGTGGVLGWNEQFF

j_call: TRBJ1-2
v_call: TRBV28
d_call: TRBD1
clone_size: -
cdr3_nt: TGTGCCAGCAGACGACAGGGGGCCTCCCTTTATGGCTACACCTTC
cdr3_aa: CASRRQGASLYGYTF

j_call: TRBJ2-7
v_call: TRBV5-1
d_call: TRBD1
clone_size: -
cdr3_nt: TGCGCCAGCAGCAATGACAGGGGTACCGACGAGCAGTACTTC
cdr3_aa: CASSNDRGTDEQYF

j_call: TRBJ2-3
v_call: TRBV10-3
d_call: -
clone_size: once
cdr3_nt: TGTGCCATCAGTGTCGGCGGAGGCACAGATACGCAGTATTTT
cdr3_aa: CAISVGGGTDTQYF

j_call: TRBJ1-1
v_call: TRBV27
d_call: -
clone_size: -
cdr3_nt: TGTGCCAGCAGTTTATCCACGGGAAACACTGAAGCTTTCTTT
cdr3_aa: CASSLSTGNTEAFF

j_call: TRBJ2-1
v_call: TRBV14
d_call: -
clone_size: -
cdr3_nt: TGTGCCAGCAGCTTCGGGTATGAGCAGTTCTTC
cdr3_aa: CASSFGYEQFF

j_call: TRBJ2-3
v_call: TRBV11-2
d_call: TRBD2
clone_size: -
cdr3_nt: TGTGCCAGCAGCTTTAATGCGGGAGGCACAGATACGCAGTATTTT
cdr3_aa: CASSFNAGGTDTQYF

j_call: TRBJ2-7
v_call: TRBV18
d_call: TRBD1
clone_size: once
cdr3_nt: TGTGCCAGCTCACCACCTGGACAGGAAGGCTACGAGCAGTACTTC
cdr3_aa: CASSPPGQEGYEQYF

j_call: TRBJ1-1
v_call: TRBV19
d_call: TRBD1
clone_size: -
cdr3_nt: TGTGCCAGTAGTATGGGGACAGGGGAGGACACTGAAGCTTTCTTT
cdr3_aa: CASSMGTGEDTEAFF

j_call: TRBJ1-3
v_call: TRBV30
d_call: -
clone_size: -
cdr3_nt: TGTGCCTGGAGTGGACAGGCTCCCGCTCGTGGAAACACCATATATTTT
cdr3_aa: CAWSGQAPARGNTIYF

j_call: TRBJ2-7
v_call: TRBV4-1
d_call: -
clone_size: -
cdr3_nt: TGCGCCAGCAGCCAAGATTTGTCCCCATACGAGCAGTACTTC
cdr3_aa: CASSQDLSPYEQYF

j_call: TRBJ2-4
v_call: TRBV7-2
d_call: TRBD2
clone_size: once
cdr3_nt: TGTGCCAGCAGGCGACCTGGGGGAGGGAAAAACATTCAGTACTTC
cdr3_aa: CASRRPGGGKNIQYF

j_call: TRBJ1-4
v_call: TRBV6-5
d_call: -
clone_size: -
cdr3_nt: TGTGCCAGCAGTTACAAGAGGGTGGAAAAACTGTTTTTT
cdr3_aa: CASSYKRVEKLFF